The entry below gives a single T cell receptor beta chain sequence along with its context. Its specificity is unknown. Trimming shortened V by 1 base and J by 5 bases, and 16 bases separated the two germline ends. This CDR3 comprises 15 residues. Germline lookup yields CDR1 SGHRS and CDR2 YFSETQ. This entry is derived from a study of shared clonotypes between healthy human individuals. Study results and limitations: Few donors limited the genetic and exposure-history diversity represented.

Assay execution proceeded at the deep level. Clones were sequenced by immunoSEQ multiplex PCR, and TCRdb holds only the in-frame ones, with some missing. Of some 500,000 clones listed, more than 70% were seen once; the top ten hold around 13%. This chain links TRBV5-1 with TRBJ2-7; D possibly corresponds to TRBD2 (6 bases). The sequencing sample was made of PBMCs. The sequence derives from a woman in her thirties or forties in good health. Some clones in this sample may be carry-over from other donors' samples. CDR3 region: CASSLTGTLGDEQYF. DNA of the CDR3: TGCGCCAGCAGCTTGACCGGGACTTTGGGCGACGAGCAGTACTTC.